Listed below are T cell receptor beta chains from one sample, sequenced in a study of blood T cells in healthy people across ages. TCRdb called the 5' RACE reads again in MiXCR, with one record for every CDR3 protein. The sample gives roughly 700,000 distinct CDR3 sequences, approximately 29% of which show up once; 15% is in the top ten. The sequenced sample consisted of blood. Receptors originate from a woman of 80 years or more in good health. The CDR3 runs from the conserved cysteine through the conserved F or W. Fields, in order: D gene, J gene, V gene, clone size, CDR3 DNA, CDR3 protein. A D gene is named only where the DNA matches it firmly. Expanded clones are given a class, and other clones once, few, many or no size at all.

D gene: -; J gene: TRBJ1-5; V gene: TRBV7-8; clone size: few; CDR3 DNA: TGTGCCAGCACCCACCCAGGGGAGGTTCAGCCCCAGCATTTT; CDR3 protein: CASTHPGEVQPQHF
D gene: TRBD1; J gene: TRBJ2-2; V gene: TRBV5-1; clone size: few; CDR3 DNA: TGCGCCAGCAGCCGTGCTGACAGGGGGAACACCGGGGAGCTGTTTTTT; CDR3 protein: CASSRADRGNTGELFF
D gene: TRBD1; J gene: TRBJ2-1; V gene: TRBV25-1; clone size: many; CDR3 DNA: TGTGCCAGCAGTGGTACAGGGGGCGGATCCTACAATGAGCAGTTCTTC; CDR3 protein: CASSGTGGGSYNEQFF
D gene: -; J gene: TRBJ2-1; V gene: TRBV5-5; clone size: many; CDR3 DNA: TGTGCCAGCAGTCGGGACATATTTTACAATGAGCAGTTCTTC; CDR3 protein: CASSRDIFYNEQFF
D gene: -; J gene: TRBJ1-1; V gene: TRBV7-2; clone size: -; CDR3 DNA: TGTGCCAGCAGCTTAGTCGCCGTAATGAACACTGAAGCTTTCTTT; CDR3 protein: CASSLVAVMNTEAFF
D gene: TRBD1; J gene: TRBJ2-1; V gene: TRBV4-1; clone size: many; CDR3 DNA: TGCGCCAGCAGCCAGGAGACAGGGGTTGCCCACAATGAGCAGTTCTTC; CDR3 protein: CASSQETGVAHNEQFF
D gene: TRBD1; J gene: TRBJ2-6; V gene: TRBV7-6; clone size: many; CDR3 DNA: TGTGCCAGCAGCTTACTAACAGGGGCTGGGGCCAACGTCCTGACTTTC; CDR3 protein: CASSLLTGAGANVLTF
D gene: -; J gene: TRBJ2-7; V gene: TRBV4-1; clone size: -; CDR3 DNA: TGCGCCAGCAGCATCCGGGAAGGGGCCACCTACGAGCAGTACTTC; CDR3 protein: CASSIREGATYEQYF
D gene: -; J gene: TRBJ1-5; V gene: TRBV6-5; clone size: many; CDR3 DNA: TGTGCCAGCAGTTACAAAGGGCAGGGCAATCAGCCCCAGCATTTT; CDR3 protein: CASSYKGQGNQPQHF
D gene: -; J gene: TRBJ2-1; V gene: TRBV18; clone size: many; CDR3 DNA: TGTGCCAGCTCACCGCAGGGGAGGGAGACCTACAATGAGCAGTTCTTC; CDR3 protein: CASSPQGRETYNEQFF
D gene: -; J gene: TRBJ2-3; V gene: TRBV5-1; clone size: many; CDR3 DNA: TGTGCCAGCAGTCCAGGAGGCTCCACAGATACGCAGTATTTT; CDR3 protein: CASSPGGSTDTQYF
D gene: -; J gene: TRBJ1-2; V gene: TRBV4-2; clone size: many; CDR3 DNA: TGTGCCAGCAGCCAAGAAACCGCAATTGGAGGCTACACCTTC; CDR3 protein: CASSQETAIGGYTF
D gene: -; J gene: TRBJ1-2; V gene: TRBV6-6; clone size: many; CDR3 DNA: TGTGCCAGCACCTGGACCCAAGAGGGCTATGGCTACACCTTC; CDR3 protein: CASTWTQEGYGYTF
D gene: -; J gene: TRBJ2-2; V gene: TRBV6-6; clone size: -; CDR3 DNA: TGTGCCAGCAGAGGCGGGGAGCTGTTTTTT; CDR3 protein: CASRGGELFF
D gene: TRBD2; J gene: TRBJ2-3; V gene: TRBV7-8; clone size: many; CDR3 DNA: TGTGCCAGCAGCTACAGTGGGACTAGCGTCTCTGATACGCAGTATTTT; CDR3 protein: CASSYSGTSVSDTQYF
D gene: TRBD1; J gene: TRBJ1-6; V gene: TRBV12-3/TRBV12-4; clone size: few; CDR3 DNA: TGTGCCAGCAGGTCCACAGGGGCGAATTCACCCCTCCACTTT; CDR3 protein: CASRSTGANSPLHF
D gene: TRBD1; J gene: TRBJ1-2; V gene: TRBV20-1; clone size: many; CDR3 DNA: TGCAGTGCGAGGACAGGGAGGAATTATGGCTACACCTTC; CDR3 protein: CSARTGRNYGYTF
D gene: -; J gene: TRBJ1-2; V gene: TRBV7-8; clone size: few; CDR3 DNA: TGTGCCAGCAGCTTAGGTTGGAGGCCGTCTGCGGACTATGGCTACACCTTC; CDR3 protein: CASSLGWRPSADYGYTF
D gene: -; J gene: TRBJ1-3; V gene: TRBV6-1; clone size: few; CDR3 DNA: TGTGCCAGCAGTGAACTTTTACGGGACTCAGGCTCTGGAAACACCATATATTTT; CDR3 protein: CASSELLRDSGSGNTIYF
D gene: -; J gene: TRBJ2-5; V gene: TRBV5-1; clone size: many; CDR3 DNA: TGCGCCAGCAGCTCCCTATTATACCAAGAGACCCAGTACTTC; CDR3 protein: CASSSLLYQETQYF
D gene: TRBD2; J gene: TRBJ2-2; V gene: TRBV20-1; clone size: -; CDR3 DNA: TGCAGTGCTATCAGCGGGACGAACACCGGGGAGCTGTTTTTT; CDR3 protein: CSAISGTNTGELFF
D gene: TRBD1; J gene: TRBJ2-7; V gene: TRBV5-5; clone size: many; CDR3 DNA: TGTGCCAGCAGCCCACGACAGGGGCGTTACGAGCAGTACTTC; CDR3 protein: CASSPRQGRYEQYF
D gene: TRBD2; J gene: TRBJ2-2; V gene: TRBV29-1; clone size: -; CDR3 DNA: TGCAGCGTTGAAGTGCCTAGCGGGGGGGTGACTACCGGGGAGCTGTTTTTT; CDR3 protein: CSVEVPSGGVTTGELFF
D gene: -; J gene: TRBJ2-7; V gene: TRBV3-1; clone size: many; CDR3 DNA: TGTGCCAGCAGCCAAGATGTCGTATCTTACCAGGGATCATCCTACGAGCAGTACTTC; CDR3 protein: CASSQDVVSYQGSSYEQYF
D gene: TRBD2; J gene: TRBJ2-7; V gene: TRBV6-2/TRBV6-3; clone size: few; CDR3 DNA: TGTGCCAGCAGGCCTCCGGCCAGCGGGGTCCGGGCCTACGAGCAGTACTTC; CDR3 protein: CASRPPASGVRAYEQYF
D gene: -; J gene: TRBJ2-2; V gene: TRBV10-3; clone size: -; CDR3 DNA: TGTGCCATCAGTGAGTCGCCCACCGGGGAGCTGTTTTTT; CDR3 protein: CAISESPTGELFF
D gene: -; J gene: TRBJ1-2; V gene: TRBV20-1; clone size: -; CDR3 DNA: TGCAGTGCTAGAAATGCAGGGGAGAATGGCTACACCTTC; CDR3 protein: CSARNAGENGYTF
D gene: -; J gene: TRBJ2-3; V gene: TRBV13; clone size: -; CDR3 DNA: TGTGCCAGCAGCCCCCGCTTGGGATCGGCGGCCTCTGACACAGATACGCAGTATTTT; CDR3 protein: CASSPRLGSAASDTDTQYF
D gene: TRBD1; J gene: TRBJ1-1; V gene: TRBV9; clone size: -; CDR3 DNA: TGTGCCAGCAGCCCCCGGACAGGGGGCGTCAGCACTGAAGCTTTCTTT; CDR3 protein: CASSPRTGGVSTEAFF
D gene: -; J gene: TRBJ1-1; V gene: TRBV20-1; clone size: -; CDR3 DNA: TGCAGTGCCAGCTTTGGGCACGCGCCTTTCTTT; CDR3 protein: CSASFGHAPFF
D gene: -; J gene: TRBJ2-5; V gene: TRBV6-2/TRBV6-3; clone size: -; CDR3 DNA: TGTGCCAGCGCAGCCCCAGATCGTAGGAGGCAGACCCAGTACTTC; CDR3 protein: CASAAPDRRRQTQYF
D gene: -; J gene: TRBJ2-5; V gene: TRBV27; clone size: -; CDR3 DNA: TGTGCCAGCAGTGATCAGGGACTTCAGGAGACCCAGTACTTC; CDR3 protein: CASSDQGLQETQYF
D gene: TRBD1; J gene: TRBJ1-2; V gene: TRBV4-3; clone size: many; CDR3 DNA: TGCGCCAGCAGCCAAGATCTTGGGACAGGGGTGTACAGGGGCTACACCTTC; CDR3 protein: CASSQDLGTGVYRGYTF
D gene: -; J gene: TRBJ1-1; V gene: TRBV29-1; clone size: -; CDR3 DNA: TGCAGCCACACCCTGGGGGGGGACAATGAAGCTTTCTTT; CDR3 protein: CSHTLGGDNEAFF
D gene: TRBD2; J gene: TRBJ2-1; V gene: TRBV20-1; clone size: -; CDR3 DNA: TGCAGTGCTAGAGATGCAAATGGCCTAGCGGGGGTGGATGAGCAGTTCTTC; CDR3 protein: CSARDANGLAGVDEQFF
D gene: -; J gene: TRBJ2-7; V gene: TRBV30; clone size: -; CDR3 DNA: TGTGTCTGGAGTGCGGACTACGGACCCTACGAGCAGTACTTC; CDR3 protein: CVWSADYGPYEQYF
D gene: TRBD2; J gene: TRBJ2-7; V gene: TRBV6-5; clone size: many; CDR3 DNA: TGTGCCAGCAGTCGGACTAGCGGGCTTTACGAGCAGTACTTC; CDR3 protein: CASSRTSGLYEQYF